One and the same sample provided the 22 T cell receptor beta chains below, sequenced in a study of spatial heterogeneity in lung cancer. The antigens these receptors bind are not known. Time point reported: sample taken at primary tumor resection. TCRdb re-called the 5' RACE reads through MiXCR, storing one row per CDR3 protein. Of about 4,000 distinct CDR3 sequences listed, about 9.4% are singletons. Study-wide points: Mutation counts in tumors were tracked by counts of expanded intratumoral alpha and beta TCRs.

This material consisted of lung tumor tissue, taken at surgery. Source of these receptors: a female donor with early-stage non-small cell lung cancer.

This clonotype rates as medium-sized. CDR3 sequence reads: CSVGKSGYEQYF. DNA for the CDR3: TGCAGCGTGGGTAAAAGCGGCTACGAGCAGTACTTC. The rearrangement joins TRBV29-1 to TRBJ2-7; weak D call: TRBD2 (5 bases). The CDR3 length is 12 residues. Germline values: CDR1 SQVTM, CDR2 ANQGSEA. Trimming removed 6 bases from V and 3 bases from J, with 12 bases in between.

The CDR3 bases are TGCGCCAGCAGCCAAGATAGTCACCCAAGGCAGCCCCAGCATTTT. Amino acids: CASSQDSHPRQPQHF. This rearrangement joins TRBV4-3 to TRBJ1-5; D gene ambiguous. The length of the CDR3 is 15 residues. Between the trimmed V and J ends, which lost 0 bases and 7 bases, there was a span of 13 bases. CDR1 and CDR2 (germline): LGHNA, YSLEER.

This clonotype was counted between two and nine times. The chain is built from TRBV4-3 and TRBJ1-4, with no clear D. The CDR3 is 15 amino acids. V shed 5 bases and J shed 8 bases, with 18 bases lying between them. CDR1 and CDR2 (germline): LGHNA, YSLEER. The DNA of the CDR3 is TGCGCCAGCAGCTCCCGGGCCCTAGGTAACGAAAAACTGTTTTTT. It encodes CASSSRALGNEKLFF.

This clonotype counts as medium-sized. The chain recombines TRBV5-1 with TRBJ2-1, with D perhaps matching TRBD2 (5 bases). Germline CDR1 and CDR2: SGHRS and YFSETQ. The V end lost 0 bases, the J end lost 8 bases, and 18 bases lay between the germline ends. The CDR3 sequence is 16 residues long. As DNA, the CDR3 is TGCGCCAGCAGCTTGGACCCACCCGGACTGACGGATGAGCAGTTCTTC. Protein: CASSLDPPGLTDEQFF.

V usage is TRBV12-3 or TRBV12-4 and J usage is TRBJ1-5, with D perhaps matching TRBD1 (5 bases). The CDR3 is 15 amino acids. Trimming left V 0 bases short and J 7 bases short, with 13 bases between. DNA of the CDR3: TGTGCCAGCAGTTTAGCTTCCGGAGACAGACAGCCCCAGCATTTT. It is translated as CASSLASGDRQPQHF.

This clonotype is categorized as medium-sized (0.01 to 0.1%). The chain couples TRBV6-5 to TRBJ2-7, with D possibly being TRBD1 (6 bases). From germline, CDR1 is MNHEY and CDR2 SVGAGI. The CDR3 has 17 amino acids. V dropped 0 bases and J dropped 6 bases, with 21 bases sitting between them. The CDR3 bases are TGTGCCAGCAGTTACTCAAACACAGGGATGAGGTTGGGCGAGCAGTACTTC. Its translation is CASSYSNTGMRLGEQYF.

The CDR3 region is CASRKQTGAAGELFF. In nucleotides, the CDR3 is TGTGCCAGCAGAAAGCAGACAGGGGCGGCCGGGGAGCTGTTTTTT. The genes are TRBV11-1 and TRBJ2-2; 8 nucleotides match TRBD1. Germline CDR1 reads SGHAT; CDR2 reads FQDESV (reference sequence). V trimming: 6 bases; J trimming: 6 bases; junction bases outside the gene matches: 9. The CDR3 consists of 15 residues.

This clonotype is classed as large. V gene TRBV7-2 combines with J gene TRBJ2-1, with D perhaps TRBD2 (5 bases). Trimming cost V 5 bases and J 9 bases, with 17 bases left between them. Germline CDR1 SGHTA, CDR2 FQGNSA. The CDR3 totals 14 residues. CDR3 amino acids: CASSNPVEVIEQFF. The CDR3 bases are TGTGCCAGCAGCAACCCGGTGGAGGTCATTGAGCAGTTCTTC.

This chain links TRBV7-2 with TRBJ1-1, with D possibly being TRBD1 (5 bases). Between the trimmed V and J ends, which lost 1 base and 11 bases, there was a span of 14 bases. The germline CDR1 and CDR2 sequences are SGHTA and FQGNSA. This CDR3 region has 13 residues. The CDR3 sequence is CASSLDWGGEAFF. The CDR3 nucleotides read TGTGCCAGCAGCTTAGATTGGGGGGGGGAGGCTTTCTTT.

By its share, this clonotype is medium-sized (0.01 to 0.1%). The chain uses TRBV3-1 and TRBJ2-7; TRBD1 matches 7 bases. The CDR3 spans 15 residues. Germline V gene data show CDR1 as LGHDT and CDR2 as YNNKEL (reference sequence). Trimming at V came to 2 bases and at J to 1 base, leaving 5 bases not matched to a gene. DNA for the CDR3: TGTGCCAGCAGCCAAAGGGGGCAGCGATCCTACGAGCAGTACTTC. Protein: CASSQRGQRSYEQYF.

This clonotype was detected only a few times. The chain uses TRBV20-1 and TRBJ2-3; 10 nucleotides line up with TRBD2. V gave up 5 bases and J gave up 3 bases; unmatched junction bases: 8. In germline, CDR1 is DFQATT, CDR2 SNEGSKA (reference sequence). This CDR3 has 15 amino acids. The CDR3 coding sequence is TGCAGTGCTCAGGAGCGGGGGGGCCGTACAGATACGCAGTATTTT. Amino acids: CSAQERGGRTDTQYF.

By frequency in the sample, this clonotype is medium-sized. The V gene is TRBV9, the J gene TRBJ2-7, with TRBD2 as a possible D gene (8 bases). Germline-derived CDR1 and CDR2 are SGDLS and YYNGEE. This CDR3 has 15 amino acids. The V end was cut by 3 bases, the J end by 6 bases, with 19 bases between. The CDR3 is CASSDRGLAGSEQYF. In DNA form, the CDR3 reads TGTGCCAGCAGCGATAGGGGGCTAGCGGGTTCCGAGCAGTACTTC.

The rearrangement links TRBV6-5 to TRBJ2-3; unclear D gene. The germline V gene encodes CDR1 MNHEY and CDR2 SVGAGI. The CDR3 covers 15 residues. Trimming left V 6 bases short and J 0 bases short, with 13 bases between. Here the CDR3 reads CASSQGILSTDTQYF. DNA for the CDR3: TGTGCCAGCAGCCAAGGGATCCTTAGCACAGATACGCAGTATTTT.

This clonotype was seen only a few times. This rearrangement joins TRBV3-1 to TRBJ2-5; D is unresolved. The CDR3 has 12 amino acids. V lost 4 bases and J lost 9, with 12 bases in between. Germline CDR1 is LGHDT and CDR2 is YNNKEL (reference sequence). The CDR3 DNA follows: TGTGCCAGCAGCCCTACGGCCCGGGCCCAGTACTTC. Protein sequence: CASSPTARAQYF.

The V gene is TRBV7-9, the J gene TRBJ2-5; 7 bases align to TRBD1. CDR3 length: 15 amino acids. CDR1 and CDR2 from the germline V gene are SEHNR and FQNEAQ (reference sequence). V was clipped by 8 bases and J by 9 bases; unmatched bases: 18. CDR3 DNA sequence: TGTGCCAGCGGAATTCTGGGACAGCCAAAAGAAGCCCAGTACTTC. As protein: CASGILGQPKEAQYF.

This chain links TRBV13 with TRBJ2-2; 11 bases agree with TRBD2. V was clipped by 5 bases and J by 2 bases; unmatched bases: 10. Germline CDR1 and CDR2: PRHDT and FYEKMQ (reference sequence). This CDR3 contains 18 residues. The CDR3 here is CASSDSLLAGANTGELFF. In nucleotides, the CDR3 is TGTGCCAGCAGCGATAGCCTACTAGCGGGGGCCAACACCGGGGAGCTGTTTTTT.

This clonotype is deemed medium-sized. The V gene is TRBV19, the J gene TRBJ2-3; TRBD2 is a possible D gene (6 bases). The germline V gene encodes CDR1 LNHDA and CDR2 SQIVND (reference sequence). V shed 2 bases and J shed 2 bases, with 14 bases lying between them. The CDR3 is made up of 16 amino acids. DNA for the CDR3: TGTGCCAGTAGTATATCCGGGGGTCACCTCACAGATACGCAGTATTTT. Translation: CASSISGGHLTDTQYF.

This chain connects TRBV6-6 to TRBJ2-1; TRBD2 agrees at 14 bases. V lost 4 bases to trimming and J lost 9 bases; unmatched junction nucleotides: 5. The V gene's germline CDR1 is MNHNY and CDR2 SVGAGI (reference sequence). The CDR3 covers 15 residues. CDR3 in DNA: TGTGCCAGCAGTTCAGGACTAGCGGGGGGTTTTGAGCAGTTCTTC. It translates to CASSSGLAGGFEQFF.

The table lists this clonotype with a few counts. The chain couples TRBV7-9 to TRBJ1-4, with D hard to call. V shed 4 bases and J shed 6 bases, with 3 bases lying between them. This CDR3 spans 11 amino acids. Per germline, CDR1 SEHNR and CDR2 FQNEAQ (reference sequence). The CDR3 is CASSYDEKLFF. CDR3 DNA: TGTGCCAGCAGCTACGATGAAAAACTGTTTTTT.

CDR3 coding DNA: TGTGCCATCAGTGAGGTTGGGGTGGGAGATACGCAGTATTTT. As protein: CAISEVGVGDTQYF. The chain joins TRBV10-3 to TRBJ2-3; D not resolved. Trimming stripped 2 bases from V and 5 bases from J, with 11 bases between. The germline V gene encodes CDR1 ENHRY and CDR2 SYGVKD. The length of the CDR3 is 14 residues.

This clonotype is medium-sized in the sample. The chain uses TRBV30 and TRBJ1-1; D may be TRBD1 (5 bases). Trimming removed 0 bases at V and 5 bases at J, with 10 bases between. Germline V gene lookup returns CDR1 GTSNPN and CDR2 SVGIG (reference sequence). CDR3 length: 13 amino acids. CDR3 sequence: CAWSVQDGTEAFF. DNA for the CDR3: TGTGCCTGGAGTGTACAGGATGGTACTGAAGCTTTCTTT. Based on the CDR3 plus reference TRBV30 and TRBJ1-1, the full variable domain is SQTIHQWPATLVQPVGSPLSLECTVEGTSNPNLYWYRQAAGRGLQLLFYSVGIGQISSEVPQNLSASRPQDRQFILSSKKLLLSDSGFYLCAWSVQDGTEAFFGQGTRLTVV.

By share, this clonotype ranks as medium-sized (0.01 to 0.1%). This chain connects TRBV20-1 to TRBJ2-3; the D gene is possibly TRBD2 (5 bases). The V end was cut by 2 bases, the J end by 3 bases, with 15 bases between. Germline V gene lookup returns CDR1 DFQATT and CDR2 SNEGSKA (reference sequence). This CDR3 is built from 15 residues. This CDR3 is CSARSRSGSTDTQYF. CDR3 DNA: TGCAGTGCTAGATCGCGATCGGGGAGTACAGATACGCAGTATTTT.